Listed below are T cell receptor beta chains from one sample, sequenced in a study of T cell responses to AZD1222 COVID-19 vaccine. TCRdb keeps only in-frame clones here, not all; method: immunoSEQ multiplex PCR. The data hold around 120,000 clones, with 88% observed a single time. The specimen was peripheral blood, collected on day 0 of AZD1222 vaccination. The source is an adult in good health. The CDR3 runs from the conserved cysteine through the conserved F or W. A D gene is named only where the DNA matches it firmly. Expanded clones are given a class, and other clones once, few, many or no size at all.

cdr3_nt	cdr3_aa	v_call	clone_size	d_call	j_call
TGCAGTATTGGACTAGCGAATTCCCAGTACTTC	CSIGLANSQYF	TRBV20-1	-	TRBD2	TRBJ2-5
TGTGCCAGTAGCCCGGGCGGCCGGGACACCGGGGAGCTGTTTTTT	CASSPGGRDTGELFF	TRBV19	-	-	TRBJ2-2
TGTGCCAGTAGTAACAGGGGGCCGTGGGAGACCCAGTACTTC	CASSNRGPWETQYF	TRBV19	once	TRBD1	TRBJ2-5
TGTGCCAGCTCCACTGAAGCTTTCTTT	CASSTEAFF	TRBV2	-	-	TRBJ1-1
TGTGCCAGCAGCCAAGGCACTAGCGGGAGGCAATACGAGCAGTACTTC	CASSQGTSGRQYEQYF	TRBV7-2	-	TRBD2	TRBJ2-7
TGTGCCAGCAGCTTGGGACCCGACTATGGCTACACCTTC	CASSLGPDYGYTF	TRBV7-2	-	-	TRBJ1-2
TGTGCCAGCAGCCCAGGATCCCGCACAGATACGCAGTATTTT	CASSPGSRTDTQYF	TRBV5-5	-	-	TRBJ2-3
TGTGCCAGCAGCTTAGGTGGCCAGGGTGAAGCTTTCTTT	CASSLGGQGEAFF	TRBV7-2	-	-	TRBJ1-1
TGTGCCAGCAGCTCCGGACTAGCGGGCGACCAAGAGACCCAGTACTTC	CASSSGLAGDQETQYF	TRBV5-8	-	TRBD2	TRBJ2-5
TGCAGTGCTAGTTCTGGGATAGCCTCCTACAATGAGCAGTTCTTC	CSASSGIASYNEQFF	TRBV20-1	-	-	TRBJ2-1
TGCGCCAGCAGCCAACCAGGGGCTTTGGACTATGGCTACACCTTC	CASSQPGALDYGYTF	TRBV4-1	-	-	TRBJ1-2
TGCGCCAGCAGCTTGTCGGCCCCCACAGATACGCAGTATTTT	CASSLSAPTDTQYF	TRBV5-1	few	-	TRBJ2-3
TGTGCCAGCAGTTCGACTAGCGGGATCCCTCTCGGGCAGTTCTTC	CASSSTSGIPLGQFF	TRBV28	-	TRBD2	TRBJ2-1
TGTGCCTGGAGTGTTGGGGGGGAGGGCACAGATACGCAGTATTTT	CAWSVGGEGTDTQYF	TRBV30	-	TRBD2	TRBJ2-3
TGTGCCAGCAGTGCGGGAACAGAGGGGTCCGGGGAGCTGTTTTTT	CASSAGTEGSGELFF	TRBV6-4	-	-	TRBJ2-2
TGTGCCAGCAGCGAGCGGGAGGGTAATGAGCAGTTCTTC	CASSEREGNEQFF	TRBV2	few	TRBD2	TRBJ2-1
TGTGCCATCAGTGAGCCCCCGGTGGGTAGTTCACCCCTCCACTTT	CAISEPPVGSSPLHF	TRBV10-3	-	-	TRBJ1-6
TGTGCCAGCAGAACGGGAGGGGATAACGTCCTGACTTTC	CASRTGGDNVLTF	TRBV6-5	-	TRBD2	TRBJ2-6
TGTGCCAGCAGCCGGGGACAGGCCCCCTACGAGCAGTACTTC	CASSRGQAPYEQYF	TRBV3-1/TRBV3-2	few	TRBD1	TRBJ2-7
TGTGCCAGCAGCTTTTTGAACACTGAAGCTTTCTTT	CASSFLNTEAFF	TRBV7-8	-	-	TRBJ1-1
TGTGCCAGCAGCTTAGGAAGCAGGGACGATGAGCAGTTCTTC	CASSLGSRDDEQFF	TRBV13	-	-	TRBJ2-1
TGTGCCAGTAGTACTGGACAGTCTTATCAGCCCCAGCATTTT	CASSTGQSYQPQHF	TRBV19	-	-	TRBJ1-5
TGTGCCAGCAGTGAATCCGGGAAAAGGCCCCAGCATTTT	CASSESGKRPQHF	TRBV6-1	-	-	TRBJ1-5
TGCAGCGTTGGAATAGGGGAACGCGAGCAGTACTTC	CSVGIGEREQYF	TRBV29-1	-	-	TRBJ2-7
TGTGCCAGCAGCCATCTAGCGGGAAGGTACGAGCAGTACTTC	CASSHLAGRYEQYF	TRBV14	-	TRBD2	TRBJ2-7
TGTGCCAGCACTCCGGACCATACTTCACACAATGAGCAGTTCTTC	CASTPDHTSHNEQFF	TRBV2	-	-	TRBJ2-1
TGTGCCAGCAGTAGCGGGAGCACCGGGGAGCTGTTTTTT	CASSSGSTGELFF	TRBV6-4	few	TRBD2	TRBJ2-2
TGTGCCAGCCATGGAAGGGCTAATAATTCACCCCTCCACTTT	CASHGRANNSPLHF	TRBV2	-	-	TRBJ1-6
TGTGCCAGCGCCGGGAATGACTATGGCTACACCTTC	CASAGNDYGYTF	TRBV18	-	-	TRBJ1-2
TGTGCCAGCAGCGGACAGGGCCCCGAGAGTAACTATGGCTACACCTTC	CASSGQGPESNYGYTF	TRBV5-4	-	TRBD1	TRBJ1-2
TGTGCCAGCAGTCCTCGGGACAGGGTGATCTCACCCCTCCACTTT	CASSPRDRVISPLHF	TRBV27	once	TRBD1	TRBJ1-6
TGTGCCAGCTCACCTCTCCCGGGACAGGGTTCGTACGAGCAGTACTTC	CASSPLPGQGSYEQYF	TRBV18	-	TRBD1	TRBJ2-7
TGTGCCAGCAGCTTGGAGCGGGGACCCATATACAATGAGCAGTTCTTC	CASSLERGPIYNEQFF	TRBV5-4	-	TRBD2	TRBJ2-1
TGTGCCAGCAGCACAGGGTTCTACGAGCAGTACTTC	CASSTGFYEQYF	TRBV7-9	-	-	TRBJ2-7
TGTGCCAGCAGTGCGACACGGTTTAGCTCTGGGGCCAACGTCCTGACTTTC	CASSATRFSSGANVLTF	TRBV2	-	-	TRBJ2-6
TGTGCCAGCAGTTACCTGGACGGGAATGAGCAGTTCTTC	CASSYLDGNEQFF	TRBV6-5	-	-	TRBJ2-1
TGTGCCAGCAGCCCGAGGGTGGCGGGAGGCCTTGAGACCCAGTACTTC	CASSPRVAGGLETQYF	TRBV7-2	-	TRBD2	TRBJ2-5
TGTGCCAGCGGGCTACCCCGGCGTCAGTTCTTC	CASGLPRRQFF	TRBV9	-	-	TRBJ2-1